A selection of T cell receptor beta chains follows, all from one sample in a study of CD8 T cells in ankylosing spondylitis. TCRdb independently ran MiXCR on the 5' RACE reads; one entry per CDR3 protein. The data show 350,000 or so distinct CDR3 sequences, 14% to 15% seen once. Sequenced input: blood, either unsorted or a sorted T cell fraction (not recorded which). Receptor source: a male donor with ankylosing spondylitis or in good health (not recorded which). Both conserved end residues are part of each CDR3. D genes are given only for firm matches. Clone sizes are given selectively: once, few, many, or a class where the clone is expanded.

size	V	D	J	CDR3	DNA
.	TRBV19	TRBD1	TRBJ2-3	CASRGGRRDTQYF	TGTGCCAGTAGAGGGGGCCGGAGAGATACGCAGTATTTT
few	TRBV20-1	.	TRBJ2-2	CSARDLRQGNTGELFF	TGCAGTGCTAGAGATTTACGGCAGGGGAACACCGGGGAGCTGTTTTTT
.	TRBV19	.	TRBJ2-2	CASSIQRGELFF	TGTGCCAGTAGTATCCAGAGAGGGGAGCTGTTTTTT
.	TRBV2	TRBD2	TRBJ2-7	CASSENSLAGEQYF	TGTGCCAGCAGTGAGAATTCACTAGCGGGGGAGCAGTACTTC
few	TRBV10-3	.	TRBJ2-6	CAISDAGISGANVLTF	TGTGCCATCAGTGATGCAGGGATCTCTGGGGCCAACGTCCTGACTTTC
few	TRBV11-2	TRBD2	TRBJ2-3	CASSSSAGTSGGSLTQYF	TGTGCCAGCAGCTCCTCCGCCGGGACTAGCGGGGGTTCCTTGACGCAGTATTTT
.	TRBV4-1	.	TRBJ1-2	CASSQPTRANYGYTF	TGCGCCAGCAGCCAACCTACCAGAGCTAACTATGGCTACACCTTC
few	TRBV3-1	.	TRBJ2-7	CASSQGAPGPLVF	TGTGCCAGCAGCCAAGGGGCACCGGGACCCCTCGTATTC
few	TRBV20-1	TRBD1	TRBJ1-5	CSAPRQGDQPQHF	TGCAGTGCTCCTCGACAGGGGGATCAGCCCCAGCATTTT
few	TRBV6-5	.	TRBJ2-5	CASSYSGLQPRAQYF	TGTGCCAGCAGTTACTCGGGTCTGCAGCCCAGGGCCCAGTACTTC
once	TRBV29-1	TRBD1	TRBJ2-7	CSVTTGGSEQYF	TGCAGCGTGACGACAGGGGGCAGCGAGCAGTACTTC
few	TRBV27	TRBD2	TRBJ2-6	CASRTSGGSGANVLTF	TGTGCCAGCCGAACTAGCGGGGGATCTGGGGCCAACGTCCTGACTTTC
.	TRBV18	TRBD1	TRBJ2-5	CASSPPWTGLQETQYF	TGTGCCAGCTCACCACCTTGGACAGGGCTGCAAGAGACCCAGTACTTC
.	TRBV7-2	.	TRBJ2-4	CASSLAGAKNIQYF	TGTGCCAGCAGCTTAGCGGGAGCCAAAAACATTCAGTACTTC
few	TRBV7-9	TRBD2	TRBJ2-5	CASSLGAGAETQYF	TGTGCCAGCAGCTTAGGAGCGGGGGCAGAGACCCAGTACTTC
few	TRBV7-8	TRBD1	TRBJ2-3	CASSGRQGLTDTQYF	TGTGCCAGCAGCGGGAGACAGGGGTTGACAGATACGCAGTATTTT
few	TRBV12-3/TRBV12-4	.	TRBJ2-3	CASRRGTSADTQYF	TGTGCCAGCAGACGAGGGACATCCGCGGATACGCAGTATTTT
.	TRBV10-3	.	TRBJ2-7	CASSAGGDPYF	TGTGCCTCCAGTGCGGGCGGGGACCCGTACTTC
.	TRBV20-1	.	TRBJ2-1	CSAGTDGRANEQFF	TGCAGTGCTGGGACAGACGGGAGGGCTAATGAGCAGTTCTTC
.	TRBV6-1	.	TRBJ2-1	CASSRQKYNEQFF	TGTGCCAGCAGCCGACAGAAATACAATGAGCAGTTCTTC
.	TRBV5-1	TRBD1	TRBJ2-2	CASSPGQGKNTGELFF	TGCGCCAGCAGCCCGGGACAGGGGAAAAACACCGGGGAGCTGTTTTTT
few	TRBV4-1	.	TRBJ1-1	CASSQPTGSQTEAFF	TGCGCCAGCAGCCAACCCACAGGATCTCAGACTGAAGCTTTCTTT
few	TRBV3-1	.	TRBJ2-3	CASSPGTFLGTQYF	TGTGCCAGCAGCCCCGGGACTTTCCTCGGTACGCAGTATTTT
many	TRBV29-1	.	TRBJ2-1	CSVEVTGDGEQFF	TGCAGCGTTGAAGTGACCGGGGATGGTGAGCAGTTCTTC
few	TRBV11-2	TRBD1	TRBJ2-7	CASSLAGQGHSYEQYF	TGTGCCAGCAGCTTAGCGGGACAGGGACACTCCTACGAGCAGTACTTC
.	TRBV6-5	.	TRBJ1-1	CASSYTGLNTEAFF	TGTGCCAGCAGTTACACCGGACTTAACACTGAAGCTTTCTTT
many	TRBV5-1	.	TRBJ1-1	CASSLDTQALGTEAFF	TGCGCCAGCAGCTTGGACACACAGGCCCTGGGCACTGAAGCTTTCTTT
few	TRBV11-3	.	TRBJ1-1	CASSYRSPGLNTEAFF	TGTGCCAGCAGCTATCGGAGTCCAGGGCTGAACACTGAAGCTTTCTTT
.	TRBV15	.	TRBJ2-2	CATSRDLEGGELFF	TGTGCCACCAGCAGAGATCTGGAGGGCGGGGAGCTGTTTTTT
.	TRBV25-1	TRBD2	TRBJ2-1	CASSEFGEGNEQFF	TGTGCCAGCAGTGAATTCGGGGAGGGGAATGAGCAGTTCTTC
.	TRBV6-1	TRBD2	TRBJ2-1	CASRDLASGIWNEQFF	TGTGCCAGCAGAGACCTCGCGAGCGGGATTTGGAATGAGCAGTTCTTC
.	TRBV20-1	TRBD2	TRBJ2-3	CSAPRLAGSTDTQYF	TGCAGTGCCCCTAGACTAGCGGGATCCACAGATACGCAGTATTTT
many	TRBV7-2	.	TRBJ1-1	CASSPWGGAVEAFF	TGTGCCAGCAGCCCATGGGGGGGGGCGGTTGAAGCTTTCTTT
.	TRBV6-5	.	TRBJ1-4	CASSYDVNEKLFF	TGTGCCAGCAGTTACGACGTTAATGAAAAACTGTTTTTT
.	TRBV29-1	.	TRBJ1-2	CSVAPTPYYGYTF	TGCAGCGTCGCACCTACCCCGTACTATGGCTACACCTTC
few	TRBV27	.	TRBJ1-1	CASSLVGGFEAFF	TGTGCCAGCAGTTTGGTCGGTGGCTTTGAAGCTTTCTTT
.	TRBV11-2	TRBD2	TRBJ2-1	CASGLAGATNEQFF	TGTGCCAGCGGTCTAGCGGGGGCTACCAATGAGCAGTTCTTC
.	TRBV19	.	TRBJ2-2	CASSIAANTGELFF	TGTGCCAGTTCCATAGCGGCGAACACCGGGGAGCTGTTTTTT
.	TRBV12-3/TRBV12-4	.	TRBJ2-7	CASSLHGGSDEQYF	TGTGCCAGCAGTTTACATGGGGGGTCGGACGAGCAGTACTTC
.	TRBV3-1	TRBD2	TRBJ2-3	CASSQDPSLAGPDTQYF	TGTGCCAGCAGCCAAGATCCTTCACTAGCGGGACCAGATACGCAGTATTTT
few	TRBV6-5	.	TRBJ1-2	CASSAGEGSYTF	TGTGCCAGCTCCGCAGGGGAAGGTAGCTACACCTTC